This T cell receptor (beta chain) was recovered during a study of blood T cells in healthy people across ages. Alongside a J-beta primer mix, a sample-barcoded 5' primer served in a second PCR lasting roughly 7 to 12 cycles. A template-switch adaptor containing 12 random nucleotides labeled each cDNA molecule. One entry per CDR3 protein results from TCRdb running MiXCR on the 5' RACE reads. Of hundreds of thousands of distinct CDR3 sequences in the sample, about 32% were seen once. CDR1 is MNHNS and CDR2 is SASEGT in the germline V gene. The CDR3 is made up of 16 amino acids. Trimming removed 5 bases from V and 1 base from J; junction bases left unmatched: 7. The sample holds a few counts of this clonotype.

V and J are TRBV6-1 and TRBJ1-1; TRBD1 aligns across 10 bases. Sequencing used blood. The TCR originated in an elderly woman in good health. In nucleotides, the CDR3 is TGTGCCAGCAGTACCCGGACAGGGGGGACGAACACTGAAGCTTTCTTT. Its protein is CASSTRTGGTNTEAFF.